Listed below are T cell receptor beta chains from one sample, sequenced in a study of blood T cell repertoires in COVID-19. Sequencing used immunoSEQ multiplex PCR; TCRdb keeps in-frame clones, though not all of them. This sample yields around 86,000 clones, of which roughly 91% are seen a single time; roughly 5% belongs to the top ten. Specimen: peripheral blood. All receptors come from a woman of 80 years or more with acute or convalescent COVID-19. Each CDR3 is given with its conserved first and last residue. A D gene is named only where the DNA matches it firmly. Size values are once, few and many counts, or a class for expanded clones, and some rows have none.

clone_size	d_call	j_call	v_call	cdr3_nt	cdr3_aa
few	TRBD1	TRBJ1-3	TRBV25-1	TGTGCCAGCAGAACAGGACAGGGCGGAAACACCATATATTTT	CASRTGQGGNTIYF
-	-	TRBJ1-5	TRBV2	TGTGCCAGCAGTGTCACCCAGGGTAGTAGCAATCAGCCCCAGCATTTT	CASSVTQGSSNQPQHF
-	-	TRBJ1-5	TRBV7-9	TGTGCCAGCAGCCCGTTCGGGGGGGCGAAGGATCAGCCCCAGCATTTT	CASSPFGGAKDQPQHF
-	TRBD2	TRBJ2-5	TRBV5-4	TGTGCCAGCAGCCCAGGGACTAGCGGGTACCAAGAGACCCAGTACTTC	CASSPGTSGYQETQYF
once	TRBD1	TRBJ1-1	TRBV5-1	TGCGCCAGCAGCCCGACACGGACAGGGGCAATGGGCACTGAAGCTTTCTTT	CASSPTRTGAMGTEAFF
once	TRBD1	TRBJ1-1	TRBV3-1/TRBV3-2	TGTGCCAGCAGCCGCGGACAGGCCGAAGCTTTCTTT	CASSRGQAEAFF
-	TRBD2	TRBJ2-1	TRBV5-1	TGCGCCAGCAGCTTTCAGCTAGCGGAGTACAATGAGCAGTTCTTC	CASSFQLAEYNEQFF
-	TRBD1	TRBJ1-1	TRBV5-1	TGCGCCAGCAGCTTTGGGACAGGGGGCTCTGAAGCTTTCTTT	CASSFGTGGSEAFF
-	-	TRBJ1-1	TRBV7-2	TGTGCCAGCAGCTTACCCGTGGAAGCTTTCTTT	CASSLPVEAFF
-	-	TRBJ1-1	TRBV4-3	TGCGCCAGCAGCCTAGAAAGGAGACGGGAAGCTTTCTTT	CASSLERRREAFF
-	-	TRBJ1-5	TRBV12-3/TRBV12-4	TGTGCCAGCAGTTTAGTTTTAAATCAGCCCCAGCATTTT	CASSLVLNQPQHF
-	-	TRBJ1-5	TRBV10-3	TGTGCCAGCACAGGGCGTAAGGATCAGCCCCAGCATTTT	CASTGRKDQPQHF
-	-	TRBJ2-1	TRBV7-9	TGTGCCAGCAGCTCTCCCCCTCGGTACAATGAGCAGTTCTTC	CASSSPPRYNEQFF
-	-	TRBJ2-1	TRBV29-1	TGCAGCGTGCGGACTCAATCCCTTTTCGTCAATGAGCAGTTCTTC	CSVRTQSLFVNEQFF
-	TRBD2	TRBJ2-1	TRBV11-3	TGTGCCAGCAGCCAACTAGCGGGAGTCAATTCTGAGCAGTTCTTC	CASSQLAGVNSEQFF
-	-	TRBJ1-5	TRBV27	TGTGCCAGCAGCCTCCGGTGGGGAGGCAGTAAGCAGCCCCAGCATTTT	CASSLRWGGSKQPQHF
-	TRBD2	TRBJ2-1	TRBV6-2/TRBV6-3	TGTGCCAGCAGTTCCTTAGCGGGGGGGTACAATGAGCAGTTCTTC	CASSSLAGGYNEQFF
-	TRBD2	TRBJ2-7	TRBV19	TGTGCCACCCCCCCGAAAGCGGGAATAAGGTCCTACGAGCAGTACTTC	CATPPKAGIRSYEQYF
-	-	TRBJ2-2	TRBV5-1	TGCGCCAGCACCCCGTGGCAGGTTAGCGGCACCGGGGAGCTGTTTTTT	CASTPWQVSGTGELFF
-	TRBD2	TRBJ2-1	TRBV27	TGTGCCAGCAGCCCGGAAACTAGCGGACATAGGGATGAGCAGTTCTTC	CASSPETSGHRDEQFF
-	-	TRBJ1-2	TRBV12-3/TRBV12-4	TGTGCCAGCAGCCCAGGACTGGGTGGCTACACCTTC	CASSPGLGGYTF
-	TRBD1	TRBJ2-3	TRBV27	TGTGCCAGCCGTCAGGGGGCTACGCAGTATTTT	CASRQGATQYF
-	-	TRBJ2-7	TRBV7-2	TGTGCCAGCAGGGGTAGGGGCAGGGGCTACGAGCAGTACTTC	CASRGRGRGYEQYF
once	-	TRBJ2-7	TRBV6-5	TGTGCCAGCAGTTACGCCTTAACCGGGGACTCCCTCGAGCAGTACTTC	CASSYALTGDSLEQYF
-	-	TRBJ2-1	TRBV20-1	TGCAGTGCTAGCTTAGTCCATAGGTTCTTC	CSASLVHRFF
-	-	TRBJ1-1	TRBV25-1	TGTGCCAGCAGTACCCGGGGAGGGAACACTGAAGCTTTCTTT	CASSTRGGNTEAFF
once	TRBD1	TRBJ2-1	TRBV9	TGTGCCAGCAGCGCCGGGACAGACAACAATGAGCAGTTCTTC	CASSAGTDNNEQFF
-	TRBD1	TRBJ1-2	TRBV30	TGTGCCGGACAGGGGTACCCTAGGGATGGCTACACCTTC	CAGQGYPRDGYTF
once	-	TRBJ1-3	TRBV9	TGTGCCAGCAGCCCACGACAGTCTCTAGGATCTGGAAACACCATATATTTT	CASSPRQSLGSGNTIYF
-	TRBD2	TRBJ2-7	TRBV10-3	TGTGCCATCAGTGAGTCAATGGCGGGAGCCTACGAGCAGTACTTC	CAISESMAGAYEQYF
-	-	TRBJ1-3	TRBV10-3	TGTGCCATCACGAATGGGCAGCACTCTGGAAACACCATATATTTT	CAITNGQHSGNTIYF
-	-	TRBJ2-3	TRBV19	TGTGCCAGTAGTCGCGGAGTCACAGATACGCAGTATTTT	CASSRGVTDTQYF
-	TRBD1	TRBJ1-1	TRBV29-1	TGCAGCGGCAACAGGGGCAAGAACACTGAAGCTTTCTTT	CSGNRGKNTEAFF
-	-	TRBJ2-1	TRBV6-5	TGTGCCAGCAGTCCTAGCTGGCACACAGTGAATGAGCAGTTCTTC	CASSPSWHTVNEQFF
-	-	TRBJ1-2	TRBV14	TGTGCCAGCAGCCCTCGTGCAGGGTGGGACTATGGCTACACCTTC	CASSPRAGWDYGYTF
once	-	TRBJ2-1	TRBV9	TGTGCCAGCAGCGTAGAAGGTAGGGGGAATGAGCAGTTCTTC	CASSVEGRGNEQFF
-	-	TRBJ2-7	TRBV5-8	TGTGCCAGCACCCTGAGGAGGGGCAACTCCTACGAGCAGTACTTC	CASTLRRGNSYEQYF
once	-	TRBJ2-7	TRBV30	TGTGCCTGGCAGTACTCCTACGAGCAGTACTTC	CAWQYSYEQYF
-	-	TRBJ1-6	TRBV7-8	TGTGCCAGCAGCCCCCGGGGGGCGGCGAATTCACCCCTCCACTTT	CASSPRGAANSPLHF
-	-	TRBJ2-7	TRBV5-6	TGTGCCAGCAGCTGGGGCGTCTACGAGCAGTACTTC	CASSWGVYEQYF
-	-	TRBJ2-3	TRBV6-5	TGTGCCAGCAGCACTCAGGGGTTCGGCACAGATACGCAGTATTTT	CASSTQGFGTDTQYF
-	TRBD2	TRBJ2-5	TRBV27	TGTGCCAGCAGTTTATCACGTCCTAGCGGGGGGGCCCCAGAGACCCAGTACTTC	CASSLSRPSGGAPETQYF
-	-	TRBJ2-1	TRBV5-1	TGCGCCAGCAGCTTGGTTCCGGTTAGCTCCTACAATGAGCAGTTCTTC	CASSLVPVSSYNEQFF
-	-	TRBJ1-5	TRBV6-5	TGTGCCAGTGGGGGGGGAGTGGTCAATCAGCCCCAGCATTTT	CASGGGVVNQPQHF
-	-	TRBJ2-1	TRBV2	TGTGCCAGCAGTAGCCGGGAACATCGTAACAATGAGCAGTTCTTC	CASSSREHRNNEQFF
-	TRBD2	TRBJ2-3	TRBV5-1	TGCGCCAGCAGCTCCACGCCGGGACTAGCGGGGCCAGATACGCAGTATTTT	CASSSTPGLAGPDTQYF
-	TRBD1	TRBJ1-1	TRBV9	TGTGCCAGCAGCGTAGGGCAGGGGGCGAACACTGAAGCTTTCTTT	CASSVGQGANTEAFF
-	-	TRBJ1-1	TRBV6-6	TGTGCCGGTTCAGACAGGTCCACTGAAGCTTTCTTT	CAGSDRSTEAFF
-	-	TRBJ2-7	TRBV6-5	TGTGCCAGCAGTTATAACTCCTACGAGCAGTACTTC	CASSYNSYEQYF